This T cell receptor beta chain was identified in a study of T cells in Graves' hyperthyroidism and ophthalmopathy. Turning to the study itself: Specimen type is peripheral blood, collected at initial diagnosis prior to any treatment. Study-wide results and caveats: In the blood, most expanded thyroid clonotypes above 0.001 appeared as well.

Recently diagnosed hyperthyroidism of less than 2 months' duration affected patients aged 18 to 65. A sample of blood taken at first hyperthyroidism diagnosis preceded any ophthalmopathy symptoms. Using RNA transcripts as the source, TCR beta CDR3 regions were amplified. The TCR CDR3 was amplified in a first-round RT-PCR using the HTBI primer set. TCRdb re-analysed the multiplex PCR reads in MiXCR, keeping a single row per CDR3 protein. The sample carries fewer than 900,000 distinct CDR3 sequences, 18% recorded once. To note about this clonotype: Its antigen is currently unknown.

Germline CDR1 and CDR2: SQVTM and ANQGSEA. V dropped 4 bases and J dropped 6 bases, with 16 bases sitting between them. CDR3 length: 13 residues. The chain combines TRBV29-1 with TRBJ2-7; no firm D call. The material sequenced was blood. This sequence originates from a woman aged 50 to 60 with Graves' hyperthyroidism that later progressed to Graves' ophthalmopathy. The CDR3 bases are TGCAGCGTTGCTTCCCCGCTGCCGGGCGAGCAGTACTTC. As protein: CSVASPLPGEQYF.